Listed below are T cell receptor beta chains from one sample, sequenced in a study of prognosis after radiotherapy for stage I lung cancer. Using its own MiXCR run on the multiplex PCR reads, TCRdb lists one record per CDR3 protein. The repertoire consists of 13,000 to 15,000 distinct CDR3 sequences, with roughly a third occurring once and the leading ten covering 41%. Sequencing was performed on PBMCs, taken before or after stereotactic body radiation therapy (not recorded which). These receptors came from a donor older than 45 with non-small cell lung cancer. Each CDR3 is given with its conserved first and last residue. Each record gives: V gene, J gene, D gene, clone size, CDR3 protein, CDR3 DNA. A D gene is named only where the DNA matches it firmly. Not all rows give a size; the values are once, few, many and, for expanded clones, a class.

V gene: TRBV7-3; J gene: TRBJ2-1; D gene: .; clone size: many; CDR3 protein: CASSRHTGTGGNEQFF; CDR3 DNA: TGTGCCAGCAGCCGACATACCGGGACCGGTGGGAATGAGCAGTTCTTC
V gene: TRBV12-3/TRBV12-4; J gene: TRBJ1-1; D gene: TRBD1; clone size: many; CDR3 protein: CASSFGQANTEAFF; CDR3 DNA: TGTGCCAGCAGTTTCGGACAGGCAAACACTGAAGCTTTCTTT
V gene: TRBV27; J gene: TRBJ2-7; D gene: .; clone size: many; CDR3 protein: CASSLKGAEQYF; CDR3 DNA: TGTGCCAGCAGTTTAAAAGGGGCCGAGCAGTACTTC
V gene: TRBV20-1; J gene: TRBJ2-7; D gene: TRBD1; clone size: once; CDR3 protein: CSEGRQGLGYEQYF; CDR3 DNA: TGCAGTGAAGGCAGACAGGGTTTAGGCTACGAGCAGTACTTC
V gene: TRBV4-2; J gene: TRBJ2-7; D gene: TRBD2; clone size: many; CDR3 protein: CASSQASSGGIYEQYF; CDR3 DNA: TGTGCCAGCAGCCAAGCCTCTAGCGGGGGCATCTACGAGCAGTACTTC
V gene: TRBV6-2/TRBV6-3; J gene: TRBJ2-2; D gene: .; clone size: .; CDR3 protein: CASSEVQGHGSWELFF; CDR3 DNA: TGTGCCAGCAGTGAAGTTCAGGGCCATGGCTCCTGGGAGCTGTTTTTT
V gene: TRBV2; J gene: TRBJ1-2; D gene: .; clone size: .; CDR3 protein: CTSGKGLYTF; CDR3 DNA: TGTACCAGCGGAAAGGGTCTTTACACCTTC
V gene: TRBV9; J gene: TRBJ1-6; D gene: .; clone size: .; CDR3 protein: CASSVEDLRISPLHF; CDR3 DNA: TGTGCCAGCAGCGTAGAGGATCTACGCATTTCACCCCTCCACTTT
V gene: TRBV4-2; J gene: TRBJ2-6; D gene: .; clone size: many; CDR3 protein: CASSQDPASSGANVLTF; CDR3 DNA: TGTGCCAGCAGCCAAGATCCGGCCAGCTCTGGGGCCAACGTCCTGACTTTC
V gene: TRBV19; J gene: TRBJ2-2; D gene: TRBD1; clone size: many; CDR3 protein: CASSRPLQGVTGELFF; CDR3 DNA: TGTGCCAGTAGTCGACCCCTGCAGGGGGTCACCGGGGAGCTGTTTTTT
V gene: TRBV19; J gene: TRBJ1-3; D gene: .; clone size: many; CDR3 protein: CASSTDRNGNTIYF; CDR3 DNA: TGTGCCAGTAGTACCGACAGGAACGGAAACACCATATATTTT
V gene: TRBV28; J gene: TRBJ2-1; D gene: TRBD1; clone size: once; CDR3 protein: CASILSSGQKTEQSF; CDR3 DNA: TGTGCCAGCATTTTATCGTCGGGACAGAAAACCGAGCAGTCCTTC
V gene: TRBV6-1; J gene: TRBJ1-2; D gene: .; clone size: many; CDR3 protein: CASTKSGYGGYTF; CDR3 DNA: TGTGCCAGCACTAAATCGGGGTATGGTGGCTACACCTTC
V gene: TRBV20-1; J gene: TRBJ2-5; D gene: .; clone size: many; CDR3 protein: CSARASTRWETQYF; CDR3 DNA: TGCAGTGCTAGAGCCTCGACTCGTTGGGAGACCCAGTACTTC
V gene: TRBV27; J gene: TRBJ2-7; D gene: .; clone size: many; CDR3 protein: CASSRARVGRYEQYF; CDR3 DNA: TGTGCCAGCAGTCGGGCCCGAGTGGGTAGGTACGAGCAGTACTTC
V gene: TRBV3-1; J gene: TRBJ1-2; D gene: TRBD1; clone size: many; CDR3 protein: CASSTLRTGRDRHTF; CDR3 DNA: TGTGCCAGCAGTACACTTCGGACAGGCCGGGACCGCCACACCTTC
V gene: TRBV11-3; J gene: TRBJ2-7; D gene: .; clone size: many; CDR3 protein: CASSSGPEYEQYF; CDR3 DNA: TGTGCCAGCAGCTCGGGACCCGAATACGAGCAGTACTTC
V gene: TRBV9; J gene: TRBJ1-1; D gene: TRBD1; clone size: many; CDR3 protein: CASSIHRGQDTEAFF; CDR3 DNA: TGTGCCAGCAGCATACACAGGGGGCAGGACACTGAAGCTTTCTTT
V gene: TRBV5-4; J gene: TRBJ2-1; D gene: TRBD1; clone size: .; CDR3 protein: CASSFLDREYNEQFF; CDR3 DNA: TGTGCCAGCAGCTTCCTGGACAGGGAATACAATGAGCAGTTCTTC
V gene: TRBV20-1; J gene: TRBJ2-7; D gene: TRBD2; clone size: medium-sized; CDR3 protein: CSATTQRGGYEQYF; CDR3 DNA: TGCAGTGCTACCACCCAGCGGGGGGGCTACGAGCAGTACTTC
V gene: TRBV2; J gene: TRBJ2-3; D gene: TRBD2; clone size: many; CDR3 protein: CASSATSGRTDTQYF; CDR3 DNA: TGTGCCAGCAGTGCTACTAGCGGGCGCACAGATACGCAGTATTTT
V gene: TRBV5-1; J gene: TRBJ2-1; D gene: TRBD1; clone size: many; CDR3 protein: CASSWGTGFEGPPNNEQFF; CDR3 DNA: TGCGCCAGCAGCTGGGGGACAGGATTTGAGGGGCCCCCCAACAATGAGCAGTTCTTC
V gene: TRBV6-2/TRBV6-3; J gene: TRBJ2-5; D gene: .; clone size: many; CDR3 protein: CASSYSIAGKGETQYF; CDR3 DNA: TGTGCCAGCAGTTACTCGATCGCAGGGAAGGGCGAGACCCAGTACTTC
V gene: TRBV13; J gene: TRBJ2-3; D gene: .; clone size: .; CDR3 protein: CASSLLGDVTDTQYF; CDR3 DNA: TGTGCCAGCAGCCTACTCGGGGATGTGACAGATACGCAGTATTTT
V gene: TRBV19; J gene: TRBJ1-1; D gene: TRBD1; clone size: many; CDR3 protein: CASSMAQGARTEAFF; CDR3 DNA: TGTGCCAGTAGTATGGCACAGGGGGCGCGTACTGAAGCTTTCTTT
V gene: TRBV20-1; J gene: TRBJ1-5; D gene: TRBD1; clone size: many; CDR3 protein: CSAWTGPSNQPQHF; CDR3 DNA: TGCAGTGCTTGGACAGGGCCTAGCAATCAGCCCCAGCATTTT
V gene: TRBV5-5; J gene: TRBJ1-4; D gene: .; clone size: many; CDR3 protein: CASSLRDPNRMTNEKLFF; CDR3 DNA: TGTGCCAGCAGCTTGCGGGACCCCAATAGGATGACTAATGAAAAACTGTTTTTT
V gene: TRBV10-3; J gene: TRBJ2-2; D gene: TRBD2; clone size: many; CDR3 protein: CASAGVAGELFF; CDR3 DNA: TGTGCCTCCGCGGGAGTAGCCGGGGAGCTGTTTTTT